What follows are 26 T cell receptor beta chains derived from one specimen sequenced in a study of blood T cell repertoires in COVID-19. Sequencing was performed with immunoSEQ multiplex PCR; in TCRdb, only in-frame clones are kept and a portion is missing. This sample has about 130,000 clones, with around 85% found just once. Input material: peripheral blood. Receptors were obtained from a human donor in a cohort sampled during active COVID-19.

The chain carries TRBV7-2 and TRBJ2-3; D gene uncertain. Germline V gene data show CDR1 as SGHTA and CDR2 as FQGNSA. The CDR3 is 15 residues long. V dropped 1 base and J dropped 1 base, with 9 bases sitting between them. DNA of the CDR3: TGTGCCAGCAGCTTAGGTCCGACTGGCACAGATACGCAGTATTTT. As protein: CASSLGPTGTDTQYF.

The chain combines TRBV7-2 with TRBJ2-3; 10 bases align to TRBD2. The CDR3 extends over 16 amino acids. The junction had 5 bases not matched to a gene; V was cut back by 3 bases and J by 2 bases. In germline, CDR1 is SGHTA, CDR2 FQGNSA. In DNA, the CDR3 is TGTGCCAGCAGCTTGACCGGACTAGCGGCCACAGATACGCAGTATTTT. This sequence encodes CASSLTGLAATDTQYF.

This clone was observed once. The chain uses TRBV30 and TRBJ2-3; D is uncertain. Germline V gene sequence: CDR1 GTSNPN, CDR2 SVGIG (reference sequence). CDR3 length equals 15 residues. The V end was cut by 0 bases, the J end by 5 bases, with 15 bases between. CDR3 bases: TGTGCCTGGAGTGTTCTGGGCTCGGTTGAAGATACGCAGTATTTT. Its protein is CAWSVLGSVEDTQYF.

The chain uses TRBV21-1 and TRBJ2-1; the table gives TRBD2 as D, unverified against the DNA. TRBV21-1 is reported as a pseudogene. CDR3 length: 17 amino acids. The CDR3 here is CASSKVGREGSYNEQFF. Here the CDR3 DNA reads TGTGCCAGCAGCAAAGTTGGGCGGGAGGGCTCCTACAATGAGCAGTTCTTC.

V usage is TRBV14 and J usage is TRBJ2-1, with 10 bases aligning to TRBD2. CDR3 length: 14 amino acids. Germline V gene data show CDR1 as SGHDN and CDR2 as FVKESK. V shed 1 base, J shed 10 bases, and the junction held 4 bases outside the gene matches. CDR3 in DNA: TGTGCCAGCAGCCAAGTAGTAGCGGGAGGAGAGCAGTTCTTC. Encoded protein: CASSQVVAGGEQFF.

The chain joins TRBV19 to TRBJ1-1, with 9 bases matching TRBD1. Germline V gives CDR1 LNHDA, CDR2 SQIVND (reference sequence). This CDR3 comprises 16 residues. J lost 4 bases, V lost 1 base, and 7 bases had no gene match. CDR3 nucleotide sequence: TGTGCCAGTAGTATAGTAGTCGGGACAGGGATCACTGAAGCTTTCTTT. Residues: CASSIVVGTGITEAFF.

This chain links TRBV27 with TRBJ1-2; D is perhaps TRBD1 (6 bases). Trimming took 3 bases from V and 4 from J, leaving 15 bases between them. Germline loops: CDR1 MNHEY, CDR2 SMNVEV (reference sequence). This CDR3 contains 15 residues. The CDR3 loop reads CASSFSGVGGYGYTF. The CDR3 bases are TGTGCCAGCAGTTTCAGCGGGGTAGGGGGCTATGGCTACACCTTC.

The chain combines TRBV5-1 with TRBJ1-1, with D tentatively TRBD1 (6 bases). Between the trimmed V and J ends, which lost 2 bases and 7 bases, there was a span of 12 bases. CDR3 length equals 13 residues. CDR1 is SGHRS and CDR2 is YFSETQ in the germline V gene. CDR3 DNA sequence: TGCGCCAGCAGCTTCACAGGGATTGGTGAAGCTTTCTTT. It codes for CASSFTGIGEAFF.

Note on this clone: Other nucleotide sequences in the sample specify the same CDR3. CDR3 residues: CASSPSGRGYEQFF. As DNA, the CDR3 is TGTGCCAGCAGTCCTAGCGGGAGAGGCTATGAGCAGTTCTTC. The rearrangement joins TRBV27 to TRBJ2-1, with 10 bases identical to TRBD2. Looked up from germline, CDR1 is MNHEY and CDR2 is SMNVEV (reference sequence). This CDR3 is 14 amino acids long. Trimming cost V 5 bases and J 8 bases; bases outside gene matches: 6.

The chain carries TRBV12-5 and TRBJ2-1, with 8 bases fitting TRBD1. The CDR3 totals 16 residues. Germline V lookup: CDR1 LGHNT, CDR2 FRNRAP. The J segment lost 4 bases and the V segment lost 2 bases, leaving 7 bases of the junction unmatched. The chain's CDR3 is CASGLSSRGLYNEQFF. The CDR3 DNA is TGTGCTAGTGGTTTGTCAAGCAGGGGGCTGTACAATGAGCAGTTCTTC.

The CDR3 here is CASSLTPLAEQYV. The CDR3 nucleotides are TGTGCCAGCAGTTTAACTCCCCTCGCCGAGCAGTACGTC. J is TRBJ2-7 and V is TRBV12-3 or TRBV12-4; D is ambiguous. The V end was cut by 2 bases, the J end by 6 bases, with 11 bases between. This CDR3 contains 13 residues.

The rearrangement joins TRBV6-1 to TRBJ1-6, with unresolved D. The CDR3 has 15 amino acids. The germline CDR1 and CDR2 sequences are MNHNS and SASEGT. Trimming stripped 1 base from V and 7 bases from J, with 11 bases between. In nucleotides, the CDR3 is TGTGCCAGCAGTGAAGGCTCGGCGGGGAATTCACCCCTCCACTTT. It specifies CASSEGSAGNSPLHF.

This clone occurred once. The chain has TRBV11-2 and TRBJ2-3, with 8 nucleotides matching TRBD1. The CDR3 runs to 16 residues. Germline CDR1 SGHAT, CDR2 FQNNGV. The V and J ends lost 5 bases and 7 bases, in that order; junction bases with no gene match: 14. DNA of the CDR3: TGTGCCAGCAGCATCCGGACAGGGATGTTGATTAATACGCAGTATTTT. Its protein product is CASSIRTGMLINTQYF.

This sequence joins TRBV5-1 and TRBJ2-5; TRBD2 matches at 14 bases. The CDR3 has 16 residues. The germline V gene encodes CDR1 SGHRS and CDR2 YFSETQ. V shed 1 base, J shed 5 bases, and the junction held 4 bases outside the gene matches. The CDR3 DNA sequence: TGCGCCAGCAGCTTGACGACTAGCGGGAGGGCCGAGACCCAGTACTTC. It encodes CASSLTTSGRAETQYF.

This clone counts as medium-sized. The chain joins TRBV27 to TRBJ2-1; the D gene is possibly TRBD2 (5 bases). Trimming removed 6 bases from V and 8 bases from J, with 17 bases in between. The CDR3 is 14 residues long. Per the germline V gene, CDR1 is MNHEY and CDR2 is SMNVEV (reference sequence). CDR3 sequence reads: CASSWRSGSDEQFF. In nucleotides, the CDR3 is TGTGCCAGCAGCTGGAGATCGGGGAGCGATGAGCAGTTCTTC.

As DNA, the CDR3 is TGTGCCAGCAGACGAGGATGGGAGGACACTGAAGCTTTCTTT. Protein product: CASRRGWEDTEAFF. The rearrangement uses TRBV6-5 and TRBJ1-1, with D unresolved. V was pared by 6 bases and J by 3 bases, with 14 bases between. CDR3 length: 14 amino acids. Germline V CDR1 and CDR2: MNHEY, SVGAGI.

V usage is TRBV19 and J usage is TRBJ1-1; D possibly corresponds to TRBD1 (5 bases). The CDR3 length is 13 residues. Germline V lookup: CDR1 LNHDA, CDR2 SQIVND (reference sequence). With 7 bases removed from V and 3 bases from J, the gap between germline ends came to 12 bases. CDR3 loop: CASTTDSYTEAFF. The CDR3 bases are TGTGCCAGTACGACTGACAGTTACACTGAAGCTTTCTTT.

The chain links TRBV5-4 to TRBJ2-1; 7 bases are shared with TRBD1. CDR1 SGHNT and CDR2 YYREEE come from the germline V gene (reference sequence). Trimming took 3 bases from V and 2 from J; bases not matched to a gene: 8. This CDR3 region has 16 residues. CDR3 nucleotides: TGTGCCAGCAGCTCTTATGACAGGGAGCCCTACAATGAGCAGTTCTTC. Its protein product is CASSSYDREPYNEQFF.

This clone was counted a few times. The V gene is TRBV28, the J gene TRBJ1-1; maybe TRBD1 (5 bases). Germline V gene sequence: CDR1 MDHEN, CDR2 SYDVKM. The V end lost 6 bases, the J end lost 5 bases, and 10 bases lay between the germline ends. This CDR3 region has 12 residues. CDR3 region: CASRAGPTEAFF. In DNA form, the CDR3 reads TGTGCCAGCAGGGCAGGGCCAACTGAAGCTTTCTTT.

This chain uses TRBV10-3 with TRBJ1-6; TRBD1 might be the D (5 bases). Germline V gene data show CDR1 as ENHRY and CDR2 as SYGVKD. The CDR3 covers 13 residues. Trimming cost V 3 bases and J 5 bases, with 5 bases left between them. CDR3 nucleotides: TGTGCCATCAGTGACAGGGATAATTCACCCCTCCACTTT. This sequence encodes CAISDRDNSPLHF.

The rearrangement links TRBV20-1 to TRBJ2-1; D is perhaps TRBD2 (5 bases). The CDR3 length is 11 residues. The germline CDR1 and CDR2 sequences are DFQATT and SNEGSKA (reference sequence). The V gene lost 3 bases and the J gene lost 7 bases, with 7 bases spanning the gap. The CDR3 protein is CSASGLNEQFF. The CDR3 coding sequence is TGCAGTGCTAGCGGACTGAATGAGCAGTTCTTC.

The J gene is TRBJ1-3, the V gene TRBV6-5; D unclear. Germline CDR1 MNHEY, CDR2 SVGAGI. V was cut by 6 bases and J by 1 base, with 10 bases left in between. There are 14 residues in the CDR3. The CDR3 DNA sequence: TGTGCCAGCAGCGAGGAATATTCTGGAAACACCATATATTTT. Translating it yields CASSEEYSGNTIYF.

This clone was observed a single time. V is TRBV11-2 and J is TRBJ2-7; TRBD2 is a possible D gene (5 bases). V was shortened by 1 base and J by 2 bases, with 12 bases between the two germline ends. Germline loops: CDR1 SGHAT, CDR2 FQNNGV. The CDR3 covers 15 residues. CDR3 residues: CASSLGFSDPYEQYV. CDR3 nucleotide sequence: TGTGCCAGCAGCTTAGGTTTTAGCGACCCCTACGAGCAGTACGTC.

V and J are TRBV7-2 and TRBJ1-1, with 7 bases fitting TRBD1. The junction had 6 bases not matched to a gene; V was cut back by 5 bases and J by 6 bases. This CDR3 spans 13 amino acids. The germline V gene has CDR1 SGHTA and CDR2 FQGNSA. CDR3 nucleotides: TGTGCCAGCAGCGTCACAGGGGTGTCTGAAGCTTTCTTT. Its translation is CASSVTGVSEAFF. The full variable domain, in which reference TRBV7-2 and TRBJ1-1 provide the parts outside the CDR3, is GAGVSQSPSNKVTEKGKDVELRCDPISGHTALYWYRQSLGQGLEFLIYFQGNSAPDKSGLPSDRFSAERTGGSVSTLTIQRTQQEDSAVYLCASSVTGVSEAFFGQGTRLTVV.

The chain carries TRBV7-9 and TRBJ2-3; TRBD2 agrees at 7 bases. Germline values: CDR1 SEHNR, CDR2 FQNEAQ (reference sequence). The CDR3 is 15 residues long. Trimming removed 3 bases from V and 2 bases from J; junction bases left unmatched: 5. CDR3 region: CASSFSGLYTDTQYF. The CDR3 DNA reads TGTGCCAGCAGCTTCTCGGGACTATACACAGATACGCAGTATTTT.

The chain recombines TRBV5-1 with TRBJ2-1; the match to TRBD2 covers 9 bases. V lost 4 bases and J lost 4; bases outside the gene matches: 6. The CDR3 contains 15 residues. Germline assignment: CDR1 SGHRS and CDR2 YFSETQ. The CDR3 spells CASSGLAGQYNEQFF. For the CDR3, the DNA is TGCGCCAGCAGCGGTCTAGCGGGACAGTACAATGAGCAGTTCTTC.